The 17 T cell receptor beta chains below all came from one sample that was sequenced in a study of cytomegalovirus exposure and HLA in healthy donors. The PCR was carried out with 60 Vbeta primers and 13 Jbeta primers. Repertoires were generated with immunoSEQ multiplex PCR, while TCRdb's copy carries only in-frame clones and drops some. The table lists 150,000 to 200,000 clones, around 80% of them singletons, with around 15% in the top ten. The sample taken for sequencing was PBMCs. The receptor source for this set is a middle-aged woman in good health and CMV-seronegative.

The chain carries TRBV2 and TRBJ1-2, with TRBD1 as a possible D gene (6 bases). The CDR3 runs to 16 residues. CDR1 and CDR2 (germline): SNHLY, FYNNEI. The V gene lost 8 bases and the J gene lost 6 bases, with 25 bases spanning the gap. CDR3 region: CASAKSGGSSINGYTF. In nucleotides, the CDR3 is TGTGCCAGCGCTAAGAGTGGGGGCTCGTCAATCAATGGCTACACCTTC.

The V and J genes are TRBV29-1 and TRBJ1-3; D is undetermined. V dropped 7 bases and J dropped 4 bases, with 14 bases sitting between them. This CDR3 comprises 13 residues. Looked up from germline, CDR1 is SQVTM and CDR2 is ANQGSEA. The CDR3 region has the DNA TGCAGCGCGAAGTTAACGGGAGGAAACACCATATATTTT. This codes for CSAKLTGGNTIYF.

The chain recombines TRBV19 with TRBJ1-2, with 11 bases that match TRBD1. CDR1 LNHDA and CDR2 SQIVND come from the germline V gene (reference sequence). V trimming: 3 bases; J trimming: 3 bases; junction bases outside the gene matches: 0. This CDR3 spans 14 amino acids. CDR3 amino acids: CASSMGQGDYGYTF. The CDR3 DNA follows: TGTGCCAGTAGTATGGGACAGGGGGACTATGGCTACACCTTC.

This chain links TRBV5-6 with TRBJ2-4; 7 bases line up with TRBD1. There are 14 residues in the CDR3. CDR1 is SGHDT, CDR2 YYEEEE, per germline. V lost 3 bases and J lost 8; bases outside the gene matches: 8. This CDR3 is CASSSIVTGDIQYF. Written as DNA, the CDR3 is TGTGCCAGCAGCTCCATCGTTACAGGGGACATTCAGTACTTC.

The chain has TRBV6-6 and TRBJ1-4, with D possibly being TRBD1 (5 bases). Trimming stripped 2 bases from V and 8 bases from J, with 9 bases between. The CDR3 spans 13 residues. The germline gives CDR1 MNHNY, CDR2 SVGAGI (reference sequence). This chain's CDR3 is CASSYRGGEKLFF. The CDR3 coding sequence is TGTGCCAGCAGTTACCGGGGGGGGGAAAAACTGTTTTTT.

The rearrangement links TRBV19 to TRBJ2-7, with a possible D match to TRBD1 (7 bases). V was cut by 3 bases and J by 6 bases, with 15 bases left in between. The CDR3 is 14 amino acids. Germline V gene data show CDR1 as LNHDA and CDR2 as SQIVND (reference sequence). CDR3 nucleotides: TGTGCCAGTAGTATCGCCAGGGGGGACGGCGAGCAGTACTTC. It specifies CASSIARGDGEQYF.

This clone came up a few times. The chain joins TRBV29-1 to TRBJ2-7; D is uncertain. V lost 4 bases, J lost 0 bases, and 10 bases lay in between. Germline V lookup: CDR1 SQVTM, CDR2 ANQGSEA. The CDR3 covers 13 residues. This CDR3 is CSVAFGSSYEQYF. CDR3 in DNA: TGCAGCGTTGCCTTTGGTAGCTCCTACGAGCAGTACTTC.

V gene TRBV28 combines with J gene TRBJ2-2, with a tentative D call TRBD2 (6 bases). The germline V gene encodes CDR1 MDHEN and CDR2 SYDVKM. The CDR3 has 15 amino acids. V was trimmed by 3 bases and J by 3 bases, leaving 11 bases between them. The CDR3 region has the DNA TGTGCCAGCAGTTTTGTGGCGGGGCACACCGGGGAGCTGTTTTTT. This translates into CASSFVAGHTGELFF.

The CDR3: CSSRGREDGLEQFF. The CDR3 bases are TGCAGCTCTAGGGGCAGGGAGGACGGACTTGAGCAGTTCTTC. The J gene is TRBJ2-1, the V gene TRBV29-1; D perhaps matches TRBD2 (6 bases). The CDR3 length is 14 residues. Germline lookup yields CDR1 SQVTM and CDR2 ANQGSEA. V lost 8 bases and J 9 bases, leaving 23 bases between the germline ends.

The rearrangement links TRBV5-1 to TRBJ2-1; D gene uncertain. This CDR3 region has 13 residues. Germline CDR1 SGHRS, CDR2 YFSETQ. The V end was cut by 4 bases, the J end by 0 bases, with 5 bases between. For the CDR3, the DNA is TGCGCCAGCAGCGAGAGCTCCTACAATGAGCAGTTCTTC. This gives the protein CASSESSYNEQFF.

The chain uses TRBV5-5 and TRBJ2-2; perhaps TRBD1 as D (5 bases). The V gene lost 4 bases and the J gene lost 1 base, with 17 bases spanning the gap. Germline V CDR1 and CDR2: SGHKS, YYEKEE (reference sequence). This CDR3 region has 17 residues. Written as DNA, the CDR3 is TGTGCCAGCAGCCCTCGAAGGGGAAGGGAGAACACCGGGGAGCTGTTTTTT. Its protein product is CASSPRRGRENTGELFF.

The rearrangement uses TRBV7-3 and TRBJ2-3, with 11 bases matching TRBD2. Trimming at V came to 4 bases and at J to 5 bases, leaving 5 bases not matched to a gene. CDR3 length: 15 amino acids. Germline V lookup: CDR1 SGHTA, CDR2 FQGTGA. The CDR3 sequence: CASSWLAGGLDTQYF. Here the CDR3 DNA reads TGTGCCAGCAGCTGGTTAGCGGGGGGGCTAGATACGCAGTATTTT.

This clone turned up a few times. The rearrangement joins TRBV7-8 to TRBJ2-7, with 9 bases fitting TRBD1. Trimming removed 2 bases from V and 5 bases from J; junction bases left unmatched: 7. This CDR3 is 15 amino acids long. Looked up from germline, CDR1 is SGHVS and CDR2 is FQNEAQ. CDR3 sequence reads: CASSLSHRGLDEQYF. The CDR3 DNA reads as TGTGCCAGCAGCTTATCCCACAGGGGGCTGGACGAGCAGTACTTC. Full variable domain (remainder filled in from reference TRBV7-8 and TRBJ2-7): GAGVSQSPRYKVAKRGQDVALRCDPISGHVSLFWYQQALGQGPEFLTYFQNEAQLDKSGLPSDRFFAERPEGSVSTLKIQRTQQEDSAVYLCASSLSHRGLDEQYFGPGTRLTVT.

The rearrangement links TRBV7-8 to TRBJ2-2; a weak D match, TRBD2 (5 bases). The germline V and J ends were trimmed by 7 bases and 7 bases, with 10 bases remaining between them. The germline gives CDR1 SGHVS, CDR2 FQNEAQ. CDR3 size: 12 residues. CDR3 coding DNA: TGTGCCAGCACTAGCCTCTTCGGGGAGCTGTTTTTT. Protein: CASTSLFGELFF.

The genes are TRBV5-1 and TRBJ2-3, with TRBD2 matching 10 bases. Trimming cost V 4 bases and J 6 bases; bases outside gene matches: 8. Germline values: CDR1 SGHRS, CDR2 YFSETQ. This CDR3 is 15 amino acids long. The CDR3 is CASSQSGRAVDTQYF. The CDR3 nucleotides are TGCGCCAGCAGCCAAAGCGGGAGGGCCGTGGATACGCAGTATTTT.

This clone was found a few times. The genes are TRBV28 and TRBJ1-5; weak D call: TRBD1 (6 bases). V was clipped by 11 bases and J by 6 bases, with 14 bases between them. The germline CDR1 and CDR2 sequences are MDHEN and SYDVKM. CDR3 length: 12 amino acids. For the CDR3, the DNA is TGTGCCCAAGGGACAATCGGTCAGCCCCAGCATTTT. Amino acid sequence: CAQGTIGQPQHF.

This clone turned up a few times. V usage is TRBV5-1 and J usage is TRBJ1-2; tentative D call: TRBD1 (5 bases). Trimming removed 2 bases at V and 2 bases at J, with 13 bases between. CDR3 size: 15 residues. Germline CDR1 is SGHRS and CDR2 is YFSETQ. In DNA form, the CDR3 reads TGCGCCAGCAGCTTTGGCTGGGGCTCGAACTATGGCTACACCTTC. Protein sequence: CASSFGWGSNYGYTF.